Listed below are T cell receptor beta chains from one sample, sequenced in a study of blood T cell repertoires in COVID-19. Sequenced by immunoSEQ multiplex PCR; TCRdb stores in-frame clones only, minus some. The table records about 200,000 clones, approximately 90% of them present only once. The sequenced sample was PBMCs or T cells enriched from blood (not recorded which). These receptors were collected from a middle-aged woman in a cohort exposed to, infected with or recovered from COVID-19 (not recorded which). CDR3s include the opening cysteine and the closing phenylalanine or tryptophan. Each record gives: J gene, V gene, D gene, clone size, CDR3 protein, CDR3 DNA. A D gene is named only where the DNA matches it firmly. Clone size is not always given. Where it is, it says once, few, many or a class for expanded clones.

j_gene: TRBJ1-2
v_gene: TRBV27
d_gene: -
abundance: -
CDR3aa: CASSSRRVDGYTF
CDR3nt: TGTGCCAGCAGTTCCCGCAGGGTGGATGGCTACACCTTC

j_gene: TRBJ2-2
v_gene: TRBV25-1
d_gene: -
abundance: -
CDR3aa: CASSEPGKDTGELFF
CDR3nt: TGTGCCAGCAGTGAACCGGGGAAGGACACCGGGGAGCTGTTTTTT

j_gene: TRBJ2-1
v_gene: TRBV6-4
d_gene: -
abundance: -
CDR3aa: CASSSGELDEQFF
CDR3nt: TGTGCCAGCAGTTCGGGGGAATTAGATGAGCAGTTCTTC

j_gene: TRBJ1-1
v_gene: TRBV13
d_gene: -
abundance: few
CDR3aa: CASSARQAEAFF
CDR3nt: TGTGCCAGCAGCGCTAGACAGGCTGAAGCTTTCTTT

j_gene: TRBJ2-7
v_gene: TRBV9
d_gene: -
abundance: -
CDR3aa: CASSVDSEGEQYF
CDR3nt: TGTGCCAGCAGCGTAGACAGTGAGGGCGAGCAGTACTTC

j_gene: TRBJ2-2
v_gene: TRBV18
d_gene: TRBD2
abundance: -
CDR3aa: CASSPRTSGGSFTGELFF
CDR3nt: TGTGCCAGCTCACCCCGGACTAGCGGGGGGTCTTTCACCGGGGAGCTGTTTTTT

j_gene: TRBJ2-2
v_gene: TRBV15
d_gene: -
abundance: -
CDR3aa: CATSYVGPGTGELFF
CDR3nt: TGTGCCACCAGCTACGTGGGGCCTGGCACCGGGGAGCTGTTTTTT

j_gene: TRBJ1-1
v_gene: TRBV6-5
d_gene: -
abundance: -
CDR3aa: CASSYESGVGRAFF
CDR3nt: TGTGCCAGCAGTTACGAGTCAGGCGTTGGTAGAGCTTTCTTT

j_gene: TRBJ2-7
v_gene: TRBV2
d_gene: TRBD2
abundance: -
CDR3aa: CASGGGGLSYEQYF
CDR3nt: TGTGCCAGCGGCGGGGGGGGCCTCTCCTACGAGCAGTACTTC

j_gene: TRBJ1-2
v_gene: TRBV4-3
d_gene: TRBD1
abundance: -
CDR3aa: CASSQGQLDVYGYTF
CDR3nt: TGCGCCAGCAGCCAGGGACAGTTGGATGTCTATGGCTACACCTTC

j_gene: TRBJ2-5
v_gene: TRBV7-8
d_gene: TRBD1
abundance: -
CDR3aa: CASSLIEGAGTQYF
CDR3nt: TGTGCCAGCAGCTTAATAGAGGGGGCCGGGACCCAGTACTTC